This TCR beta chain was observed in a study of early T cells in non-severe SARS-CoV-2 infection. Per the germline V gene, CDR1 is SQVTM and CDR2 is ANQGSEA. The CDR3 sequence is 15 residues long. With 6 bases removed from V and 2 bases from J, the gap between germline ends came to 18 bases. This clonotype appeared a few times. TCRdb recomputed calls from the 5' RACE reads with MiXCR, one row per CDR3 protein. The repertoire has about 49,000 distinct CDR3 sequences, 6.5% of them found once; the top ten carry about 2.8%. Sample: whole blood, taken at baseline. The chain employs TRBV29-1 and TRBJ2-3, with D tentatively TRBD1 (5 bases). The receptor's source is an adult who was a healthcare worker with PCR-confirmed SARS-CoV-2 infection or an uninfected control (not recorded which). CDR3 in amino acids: CSVADSPTHTDTQYF. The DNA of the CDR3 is TGCAGCGTCGCCGACAGCCCAACACACACAGATACGCAGTATTTT.